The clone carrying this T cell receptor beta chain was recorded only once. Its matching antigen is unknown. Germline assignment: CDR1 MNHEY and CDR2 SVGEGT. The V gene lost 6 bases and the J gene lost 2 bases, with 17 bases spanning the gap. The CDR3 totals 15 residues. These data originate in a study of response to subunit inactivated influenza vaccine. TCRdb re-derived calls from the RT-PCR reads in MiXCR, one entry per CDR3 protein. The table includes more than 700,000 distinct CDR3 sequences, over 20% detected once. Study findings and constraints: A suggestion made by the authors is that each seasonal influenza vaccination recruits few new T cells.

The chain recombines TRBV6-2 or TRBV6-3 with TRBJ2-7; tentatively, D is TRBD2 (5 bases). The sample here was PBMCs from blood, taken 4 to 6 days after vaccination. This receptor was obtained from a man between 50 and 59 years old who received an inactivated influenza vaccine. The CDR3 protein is CASRRAGTGTYEQYF. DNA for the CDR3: TGTGCCAGCAGACGTGCCGGCACGGGAACCTACGAGCAGTACTTC.